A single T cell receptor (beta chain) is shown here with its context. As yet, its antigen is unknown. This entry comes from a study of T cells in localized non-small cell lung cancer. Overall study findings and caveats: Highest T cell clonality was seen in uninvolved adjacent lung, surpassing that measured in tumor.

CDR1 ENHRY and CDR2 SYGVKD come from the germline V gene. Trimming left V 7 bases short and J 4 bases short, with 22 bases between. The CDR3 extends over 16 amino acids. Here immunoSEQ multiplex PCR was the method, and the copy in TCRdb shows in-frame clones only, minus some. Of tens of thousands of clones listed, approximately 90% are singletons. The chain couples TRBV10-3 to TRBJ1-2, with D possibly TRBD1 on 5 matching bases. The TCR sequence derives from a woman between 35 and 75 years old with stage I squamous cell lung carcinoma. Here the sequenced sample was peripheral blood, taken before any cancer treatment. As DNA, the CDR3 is TGTGCCATCAACCGGGACTTACCAAACCGTCCCTATGGCTACACCTTC. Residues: CAINRDLPNRPYGYTF.